This T cell receptor beta chain was recovered during a study of blood T cells in healthy people across ages. In the study overall: Capture by template switching was about one barcoded beta molecule per two T cells. Study outcomes and limitations: Observed TCR beta diversity showed a strong correlation with the percentage of naive T cells as measured by flow cytometry.

The use of a sample-barcoded 5' primer and a J-beta primer mix characterized a second PCR of roughly 7 to 11 cycles. Each TCR beta cDNA got a 12-nucleotide random molecular identifier. Any given sample supplied a minimum of 3 million CDR3-containing paired-end reads. One entry per CDR3 protein results from TCRdb running MiXCR on the 5' RACE reads. The table lists roughly 1.7 million distinct CDR3 sequences, about 31% of them singletons. V shed 3 bases, J shed 9 bases, and the junction held 10 bases outside the gene matches. Looked up from germline, CDR1 is DFQATT and CDR2 is SNEGSKA (reference sequence). The CDR3 consists of 14 residues. Of note for this clonotype: Its specificity is unknown.

Material: blood. The chain has TRBV20-1 and TRBJ2-1, with 8 bases aligning to TRBD1. The sequence came from a woman in her 30s in good health. CDR3 nucleotide sequence: TGCAGTGCTAGCTCAGGGGGCGCTCCCGGTGAGCAGTTCTTC. Translating it yields CSASSGGAPGEQFF.